This T cell receptor (beta chain) stems from a study (dated by TCRdb to between 2014 and 2017). Regarding the complete study: Whether tumor-infiltrating Tregs in breast cancer are recruited from blood Tregs or converted in situ from other CD4+ T cell subsets was tested. Study-wide findings and limitations: Validation in the larger cohort was restricted to a single TCR beta V-J rearrangement rather than whole repertoires. In terms of TCR gene usage, tumor memory CD4+ T cells clustered together with blood and lymph node memory CD4+ cells, as well as with lymph node naive CD4+ cells. The greatest overlap of tumor-infiltrating Treg TCR alpha and beta sequences was with tumor naive CD4+ T cells, followed next by blood naive CD4+ T cells.

Its CDR3 holds 14 amino acids, cysteine through phenylalanine. Of the read, only the CDR3 DNA is kept; its 42 bases are in frame from base 1. Germline trimming amounts to 3 bases on V and 2 bases on J, with 2 as the count of junction bases outside the gene matches. CDR1 and CDR2 were assigned from the germline V gene as SGHRS and YFSETQ. Cells that were CD4+CD25+CD127-/low were the ones isolated as Tregs. Tregs, naive and memory CD4+ T cells from tumor, blood and ipsilateral draining lymph nodes of a few breast cancer patients underwent full-length TCR alpha and beta sequencing. Tumor tissue, along with lymph nodes from ipsilateral axillary dissection, was perfused with PBS, minced, and then digested using collagenase I and hyaluronidase. FACS confirmed that the sorted cell populations were more than 90% pure. Full-length TCR variable regions were amplified by 5' RACE PCR with constant-region reverse primers, and semi-nested PCR with Nested Universal Primer A was subsequently performed. The ReliaPrep RNA Cell Miniprep System was used to extract total RNA, which was then reverse transcribed into 5'RACE-ready cDNA with the SMARTer RACE 5'/3' Kit. An Illumina MiSeq was used to sequence the full-length TCR alpha and beta libraries, which had been barcoded with multiplex adaptors. The paper's data handling went like this. For each of nine subset-tissue groups, sequencing data from the five patients were pooled, and the groups were then compared using unsupervised clustering of TCR gene usage. The Morisita-Horn index, with shared sequences weighted by their contribution to each repertoire, was used to calculate repertoire similarity. The public reads were quality trimmed at Q25 with fastp and then assembled into clones with MiXCR by TCRdb, keeping productive beta chains. Entries are consolidated by CDR3 protein sequence, retaining the most common genes and DNA. What appears here as the V and J calls and clone size reflects TCRdb's work, not the paper's. The sample yields 50,000 to 70,000 distinct CDR3 sequences; less than 25% were counted once. The ten largest clonotypes hold around 3.2% of the sample.

As to this clonotype: It has no known antigen specificity. Base qualities are missing; no much larger clone stands one base away.

The sequenced material came from tumor-infiltrating Tregs sorted from the breast tumor. This chain joins TRBV5-1 to TRBJ2-1; 7 central nucleotides agree with TRBD1. This TCR was recovered from a female donor with breast cancer. CDR3 loop: CASSSGQTYNEQFF. The base sequence is TGCGCCAGCAGCTCGGGACAGACCTACAATGAGCAGTTCTTC.